One sample yielded the 3 T cell receptor beta chains listed below, sequenced in a study of cytotoxic CD8 clonotypes in ibrutinib-treated CLL. Libraries were prepared by immunoSEQ multiplex PCR; TCRdb keeps only in-frame clonotypes and omits some of them. The sample contains more than 140,000 clones, approximately 80% of which appear only once. The specimen was PBMCs, collected after 12 months of ibrutinib treatment. These receptors were obtained from a human donor with chronic lymphocytic leukemia.

J is TRBJ2-2 and V is TRBV25-1; the D gene is possibly TRBD2 (5 bases). Per the germline V gene, CDR1 is MGHDK and CDR2 is SYGVNS. The CDR3 is 11 amino acids. V was trimmed by 8 bases and J by 7 bases, leaving 8 bases between them. CDR3 coding DNA: TGTGCCAGCCGAGAGGGCGGGGAGCTGTTTTTT. Translated: CASREGGELFF. The full variable domain, its missing parts supplied by reference TRBV25-1 and TRBJ2-2, is EADIYQTPRYLVIGTGKKITLECSQTMGHDKMYWYQQDPGMELHLIHYSYGVNSTEKGDLSSESTVSRIRTEHFPLTLESARPSHTSQYLCASREGGELFFGEGSRLTVL.

This sequence joins TRBV27 and TRBJ2-1; D gene uncertain. Germline CDR1 reads MNHEY; CDR2 reads SMNVEV (reference sequence). V lost 4 bases and J lost 9, with 16 bases in between. The CDR3 spans 14 residues. The CDR3 region is CASSSTHILGEQFF. CDR3 bases: TGTGCCAGCAGTTCCACCCACATTCTTGGTGAGCAGTTCTTC.

The V gene is TRBV4-1, the J gene TRBJ2-7; 9 nucleotides match TRBD1. The CDR3 has 17 residues. CDR1 MGHRA and CDR2 YSYEKL come from the germline V gene. With 4 bases clipped from V and 0 bases from J, the junction kept 10 bases outside the gene matches. CDR3 amino acids: CASSRAGTGRHSYEQYF. Here the CDR3 DNA reads TGCGCCAGCAGCCGGGCCGGGACAGGGCGCCACTCCTACGAGCAGTACTTC.